This TCR beta chain originates from a study of regulatory T cells in long-lasting Graves disease. Study-level information: Graves' patients diagnosed newly had used antithyroid drugs under 3 months.

The table lists this clonotype with many counts. With iRepertoire HTBI primers and Arm-PCR of CDR3 regions, TCR beta libraries were built. MiXCR, run by TCRdb on the multiplex PCR reads, gives a single entry per CDR3 protein. The table has some 600,000 distinct CDR3 sequences, approximately 16% seen once. The time point is: newly diagnosed GD, antithyroid drugs for less than 3 months. From PBMCs, RNA was extracted and then used to make the TCR library. These same records also appear under a second study, on T cells in Graves' hyperthyroidism and ophthalmopathy. That investigation notes: During a first-round RT-PCR of the TCR CDR3, the HTBI primer set was used. Model-based prediction identified ophthalmopathy a median about 7 months prior to its onset.

Material: peripheral blood mononuclear cells (PBMCs), obtained at new diagnosis, from a patient treated with antithyroid drugs. This TCR was sampled from a man younger than 35 with Graves disease.

CDR3 bases: TGTGCCAGCAGCTACAAGGGACAGCGGGGCTATGGCTACACCTTC. Protein product: CASSYKGQRGYGYTF. The chain couples TRBV6-5 to TRBJ1-2; 7 bases are a match to TRBD1. Germline V lookup: CDR1 MNHEY, CDR2 SVGAGI. The junction had 11 bases not matched to a gene; V was cut back by 6 bases and J by 4 bases. CDR3 length: 15 amino acids.